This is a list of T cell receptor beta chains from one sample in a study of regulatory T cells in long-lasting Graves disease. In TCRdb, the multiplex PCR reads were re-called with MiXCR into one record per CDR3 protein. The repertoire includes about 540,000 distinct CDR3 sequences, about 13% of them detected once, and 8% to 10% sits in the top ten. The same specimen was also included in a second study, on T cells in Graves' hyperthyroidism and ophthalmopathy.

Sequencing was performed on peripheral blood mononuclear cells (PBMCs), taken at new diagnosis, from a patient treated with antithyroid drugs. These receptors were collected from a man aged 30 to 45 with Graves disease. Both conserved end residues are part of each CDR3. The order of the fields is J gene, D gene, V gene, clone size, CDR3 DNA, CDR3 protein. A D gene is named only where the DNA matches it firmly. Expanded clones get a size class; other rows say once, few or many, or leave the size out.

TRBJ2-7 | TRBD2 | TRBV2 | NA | TGTGCCAGCAGTGTGGGCAGCGGGAGGGCCGCCTACGAGCAGTACTTC | CASSVGSGRAAYEQYF
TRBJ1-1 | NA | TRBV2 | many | TGTGCCTCCCGTCAGGGTTGGATCACTGAAGCTTTCTTT | CASRQGWITEAFF
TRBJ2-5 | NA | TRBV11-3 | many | TGTGCCAGCAGCTTAAACGGGGCGGGAGAGACCCAGTACTTC | CASSLNGAGETQYF
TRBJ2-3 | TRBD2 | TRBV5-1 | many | TGCGCCAGCAGCTTGTTCGGGGGGGCAGATACGCAGTATTTT | CASSLFGGADTQYF
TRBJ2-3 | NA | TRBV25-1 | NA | TGTGCCAGCAGTGAAATCAGGGACTTCCCTAGCACAGATACGCAGTATTTT | CASSEIRDFPSTDTQYF
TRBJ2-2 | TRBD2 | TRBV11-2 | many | TGTGCCAGCAGCTTGTTCGCTAGCGGGAGAGCTAACACCGGGGAGCTGTTTTTT | CASSLFASGRANTGELFF
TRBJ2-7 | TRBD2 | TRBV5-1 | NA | TGCGCCAGCGGCGCGCTAGCGGGAGGCGAGCAGTACTTC | CASGALAGGEQYF
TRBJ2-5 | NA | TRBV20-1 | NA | TGCAGTGCTAGTAGTCTGTACCAAGAGACCCAGTACTTC | CSASSLYQETQYF
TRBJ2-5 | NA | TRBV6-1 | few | TGTGCCAGCAGTGAAGCGGGGTACCAAGAGACCCAGTACTTC | CASSEAGYQETQYF
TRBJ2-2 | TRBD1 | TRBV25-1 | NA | TGTGCCAGCAGTGACCGACAGGGGGCGGGGACCGGGGAGCTGTTTTTT | CASSDRQGAGTGELFF
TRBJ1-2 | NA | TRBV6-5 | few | TGTGCCAGCAGTTACTCGACTGGGGGACGGCTCTATGGCTACACCTTC | CASSYSTGGRLYGYTF
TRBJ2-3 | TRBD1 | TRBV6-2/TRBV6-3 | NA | TGTGCCAGCAATCCGGGACAGGGAGCAGATACGCAGTATTTT | CASNPGQGADTQYF
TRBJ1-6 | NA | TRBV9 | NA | TGTGCCAGCAACGTAGAGGGCCAGGATAATTCACCCCTCCACTTT | CASNVEGQDNSPLHF
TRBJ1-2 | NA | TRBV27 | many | TGTGCCAGCAGATTATCAGACAGTTATGGCTACACCTTC | CASRLSDSYGYTF
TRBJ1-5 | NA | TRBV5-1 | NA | TGCGCCAGCAGCTTCGGGGGAGTCAATCAGCCCCAGCATTTT | CASSFGGVNQPQHF
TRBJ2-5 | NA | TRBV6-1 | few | TGTGCCAGCAGGACCCAGGGAGAAGAGACCCAGTACTTC | CASRTQGEETQYF
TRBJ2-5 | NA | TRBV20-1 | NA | TGCAGTGCTAGAGATATGGCGGACCAAGAGACCCAGTACTTC | CSARDMADQETQYF
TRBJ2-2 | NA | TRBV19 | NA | TGTGCCACACGTAAGGCGAACACCGGGGAGCTGTTTTTT | CATRKANTGELFF
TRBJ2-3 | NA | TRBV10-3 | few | TGTGCCATCAGGGGGCCGTTCGGTACGCAGTATTTT | CAIRGPFGTQYF
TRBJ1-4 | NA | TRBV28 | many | TGTGCCAGCATTCAGGGAGGGCAAAGGAATGAAAAACTGTTTTTT | CASIQGGQRNEKLFF
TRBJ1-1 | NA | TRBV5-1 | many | TGCGCCAGCAGCTTTGGAGGGGCCGCTGAAGCTTTCTTT | CASSFGGAAEAFF
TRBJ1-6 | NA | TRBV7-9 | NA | TGTGCCAGCAGTTACTACAGGGCGTATTCACCCCTCCACTTT | CASSYYRAYSPLHF
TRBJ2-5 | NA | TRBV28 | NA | TGTGCCAGCAGTCCACAGGGATTGGGAGAGACCCAGTACTTC | CASSPQGLGETQYF
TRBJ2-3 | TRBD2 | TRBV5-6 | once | TGTGCCAGCAGCTTGGCCAACGGACTAGCGGGGAGACCCACAGATACGCAGTATTTT | CASSLANGLAGRPTDTQYF
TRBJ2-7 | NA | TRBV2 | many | TGTGCCAGCGAGGACAGTACCTACGAGCAGTACTTC | CASEDSTYEQYF
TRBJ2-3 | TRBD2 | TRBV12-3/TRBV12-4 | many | TGTGCCAGCAGAATAGCGGGAGGGTCCTCAGATACGCAGTATTTT | CASRIAGGSSDTQYF
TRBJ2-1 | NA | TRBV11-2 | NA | TGTGCCAGCAGCTTAAGGCGGATTTTCTACAATGAGCAGTTCTTC | CASSLRRIFYNEQFF
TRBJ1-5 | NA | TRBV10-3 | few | TGTGCCATCACCGGGGGGGAGAATCAGCCCCAGCATTTT | CAITGGENQPQHF
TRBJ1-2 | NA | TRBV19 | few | TGTGCCAGTAGTTGGGGAAAGGATGGCTACACCTTC | CASSWGKDGYTF
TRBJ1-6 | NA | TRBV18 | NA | TGTGCCAGCTCACCCTCAGGGGCGTCACCCCTCCACTTT | CASSPSGASPLHF
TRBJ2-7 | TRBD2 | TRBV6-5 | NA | TGTGCCACCCTCCGGCCAGCGGGGGCCTACGAGCAGTACTTC | CATLRPAGAYEQYF
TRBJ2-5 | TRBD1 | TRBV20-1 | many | TGCAGTGCAAGAAGACAGGGCGGGGAGACCCAGTACTTC | CSARRQGGETQYF
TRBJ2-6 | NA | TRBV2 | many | TGTGCCAGCATTCGCTCTGGGGCCAACGTCCTGACTTTC | CASIRSGANVLTF
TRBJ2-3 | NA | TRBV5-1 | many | TGCGCCAGCAGCCCCCCGGGGAGAAATGCCGATACGCAGTATTTT | CASSPPGRNADTQYF
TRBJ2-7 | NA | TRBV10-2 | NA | TGCGCCAGCAAACGAGGGGCCTTTATAGACGAGCAGTACTTC | CASKRGAFIDEQYF
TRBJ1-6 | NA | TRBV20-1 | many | TGCAGTGCTAGAGATCTAAGATCACCCCTCCACTTT | CSARDLRSPLHF